Below are 17 T cell receptor beta chains sequenced from a single sample in a study of T cell responses to AZD1222 COVID-19 vaccine (dated by TCRdb to about 2021). The library came from the immunoSEQ multiplex PCR assay. The clones in this table, taken by TCRdb from immuneACCESS, are in-frame only. Not every clone is retained; where verified, under half of the shortfall comes from an unresolved V gene, and the cause of the rest is unknown. The sample contains about 120,000 clones, more than 75% of them found a single time. The top ten constitute around 24% of the sample. This sample's time point label indicates: baseline before first vaccination. The material was peripheral blood, obtained on day 0 of AZD1222 vaccination. These receptors all come from an adult in good health.

V gene TRBV27 combines with J gene TRBJ1-5; TRBD1 might be the D (5 bases). V was clipped by 7 bases and J by 2 bases, with 21 bases between them. The V gene's germline CDR1 is MNHEY and CDR2 SMNVEV (reference sequence). There are 17 residues in the CDR3. As DNA, the CDR3 is TGTGCCAGCAAAGGGCTCAAGAGTGGGACTGGCAATCAGCCCCAGCATTTT. It translates to CASKGLKSGTGNQPQHF.

This clone is a singleton in its sample. This rearrangement joins TRBV10-1 to TRBJ2-1; the D gene is possibly TRBD2 (6 bases). V shed 8 bases and J shed 5 bases, with 13 bases lying between them. The length of the CDR3 is 13 residues. Looked up from germline, CDR1 is WNHNN and CDR2 is SYGVQD (reference sequence). Written as DNA, the CDR3 is TGCGCCAGCGCGGGATCCGCAAACAATGAGCAGTTCTTC. Residues: CASAGSANNEQFF.

This chain's CDR3 is CASSQDVPGQGKSTNEKLFF. The CDR3 nucleotides read TGTGCCAGCAGCCAAGACGTCCCGGGACAGGGGAAGTCCACTAATGAAAAACTGTTTTTT. J is TRBJ1-4 and V is TRBV3-1 (or the pseudogene TRBV3-2); 10 bases align to TRBD1. This CDR3 has 20 residues. Germline V gene data show CDR1 as LGHDT and CDR2 as YNNKEL (reference sequence). V shed 0 bases and J 2 bases; nucleotides not matched to a gene: 12.

This clone was seen only a few times. The gene calls are TRBV5-1 and TRBJ2-7, with no clear D. Germline V gene sequence: CDR1 SGHRS, CDR2 YFSETQ. Trimming shortened V by 4 bases and J by 5 bases, and 16 bases separated the two germline ends. This CDR3 is built from 14 residues. For the CDR3, the DNA is TGCGCCAGCAGCCCTACCCCAGGACGCCACGAGCAGTACTTC. This sequence encodes CASSPTPGRHEQYF.

V gene TRBV28 combines with J gene TRBJ2-7; 9 bases agree with TRBD1. The CDR3 runs 15 residues. V trimming: 5 bases; J trimming: 6 bases; junction bases outside the gene matches: 11. The germline V gene encodes CDR1 MDHEN and CDR2 SYDVKM. The CDR3 reads CASSINPGQGSEQYF. Written as DNA, the CDR3 is TGTGCCAGCAGTATAAATCCGGGACAGGGATCCGAGCAGTACTTC.

V gene TRBV6-2 or TRBV6-3 combines with J gene TRBJ2-7; no clear D. The germline gives CDR1 MNHEY, CDR2 SVGEGT. The CDR3 loop spans 13 amino acids. V lost 4 bases to trimming and J lost 2 bases, with 9 bases between them. The CDR3 region is CASSFGRAYEQYF. The CDR3 DNA is TGTGCCAGCAGTTTCGGCCGAGCCTACGAGCAGTACTTC.

CDR3: CASSPGTAGQPQHF. DNA of the CDR3: TGTGCCAGCAGCCCCGGGACAGCCGGTCAGCCCCAGCATTTT. V and J are TRBV7-2 and TRBJ1-5; 7 bases are a match to TRBD1. V gave up 5 bases and J gave up 6 bases; unmatched junction bases: 7. Germline CDR1 and CDR2: SGHTA and FQGNSA. This CDR3 spans 14 amino acids.

This chain joins TRBV11-2 and TRBJ2-1; no clear D. Between the trimmed V and J ends, which lost 5 bases and 5 bases, there was a span of 16 bases. Germline CDR1 and CDR2: SGHAT and FQNNGV. The CDR3 runs to 15 residues. As DNA, the CDR3 is TGTGCCAGCAGCGGCACCGGTGTCGCCCACAATGAGCAGTTCTTC. Translating gives CASSGTGVAHNEQFF.

V is TRBV12-3 or TRBV12-4 and J is TRBJ1-6, with D possibly matching TRBD1 (6 bases). This CDR3 contains 12 residues. Trimming took off 6 bases at V and 8 bases at J, with 8 bases between the two ends. Written as DNA, the CDR3 is TGTGCCAGCAGGGAGGGGGATTCACCCCTCCACTTT. Its translation is CASREGDSPLHF.

This clone was observed a few times. The chain uses TRBV7-2 and TRBJ1-2; D is uncertain. From germline, CDR1 is SGHTA and CDR2 FQGNSA. The length of the CDR3 is 13 residues. Deletions cut 5 bases from V and 2 bases from J, with 9 bases between. DNA for the CDR3: TGTGCCAGCAGCATCCCCTTAAACTATGGCTACACCTTC. Translated, it gives CASSIPLNYGYTF.

J is TRBJ1-1 and V is TRBV7-6; D remains ambiguous. The CDR3 spans 13 residues. CDR1 and CDR2 from the germline V gene are SGHVS and FNYEAQ. V dropped 1 base and J dropped 7 bases, with 10 bases sitting between them. The DNA for the CDR3 is TGTGCCAGCAGCTTAGAAATTGGTGGTGAAGCTTTCTTT. Its translation: CASSLEIGGEAFF.

The rearrangement uses TRBV4-1 and TRBJ1-2; D is ambiguous. This CDR3 is 13 amino acids long. Trimming left V 3 bases short and J 8 bases short, with 13 bases between. Looked up from germline, CDR1 is MGHRA and CDR2 is YSYEKL. CDR3 region: CASSHLSSGGYTF. The CDR3 bases are TGCGCCAGCAGCCACCTCTCGAGTGGGGGCTACACCTTC.

This clone appeared a single time. The chain links TRBV2 to TRBJ2-7; 9 nucleotides line up with TRBD1. This CDR3 contains 14 residues. V was pared by 3 bases and J by 4 bases, with 4 bases of the junction left unmatched. Germline V gives CDR1 SNHLY, CDR2 FYNNEI. CDR3 protein: CASSERTGAYEQYF. CDR3 DNA sequence: TGTGCCAGCAGTGAGAGGACAGGGGCGTACGAGCAGTACTTC. The full variable domain, rest sourced from reference TRBV2 and TRBJ2-7, is EPEVTQTPSHQVTQMGQEVILRCVPISNHLYFYWYRQILGQKVEFLVSFYNNEISEKSEIFDDQFSVERPDGSNFTLKIRSTKLEDSAMYFCASSERTGAYEQYFGPGTRLTVT.

This chain uses TRBV3-1 (or the pseudogene TRBV3-2) with TRBJ1-6; TRBD1 matches at 9 bases. This CDR3 comprises 15 residues. Trimming cost V 5 bases and J 11 bases; bases outside gene matches: 10. The germline V gene has CDR1 LGHDT and CDR2 YNNKEL (reference sequence). The DNA for the CDR3 is TGTGCCAGCAGCGCCGGCACAGGGGGCTTTGCACCCCTCCACTTT. Translating gives CASSAGTGGFAPLHF.

The chain joins TRBV15 to TRBJ2-2; D uncertain. The germline CDR1 and CDR2 sequences are LNHNV and YYDKDF (reference sequence). This CDR3 comprises 16 residues. The V gene lost 5 bases and the J gene lost 4 bases, with 17 bases spanning the gap. CDR3 amino acids: CATSSPHGSGTGELFF. The CDR3 DNA reads TGTGCCACCAGCTCTCCGCACGGATCGGGCACCGGGGAGCTGTTTTTT.

This rearrangement joins TRBV5-1 to TRBJ2-5; 7 bases match TRBD1. Germline CDR1 SGHRS, CDR2 YFSETQ. V lost 4 bases, J lost 2 bases, and 11 bases stayed unmatched. This CDR3 contains 16 residues. The CDR3 DNA is TGCGCCAGCAGCCGCACGACAAGGGGGCCGCAAGAGACCCAGTACTTC. It specifies CASSRTTRGPQETQYF.

This clone was detected only a few times. The chain carries TRBV4-2 and TRBJ2-5; the match to TRBD2 covers 14 bases. J was trimmed by 5 bases and V by 1 base; bases with no gene match: 12. Germline loops: CDR1 LGHNA, CDR2 YNFKEQ. This CDR3 spans 19 amino acids. The DNA for the CDR3 is TGTGCCAGCAGCCAAGTACATGCGACTAGCGGGGGGGCGACGGAGACCCAGTACTTC. It translates to CASSQVHATSGGATETQYF.